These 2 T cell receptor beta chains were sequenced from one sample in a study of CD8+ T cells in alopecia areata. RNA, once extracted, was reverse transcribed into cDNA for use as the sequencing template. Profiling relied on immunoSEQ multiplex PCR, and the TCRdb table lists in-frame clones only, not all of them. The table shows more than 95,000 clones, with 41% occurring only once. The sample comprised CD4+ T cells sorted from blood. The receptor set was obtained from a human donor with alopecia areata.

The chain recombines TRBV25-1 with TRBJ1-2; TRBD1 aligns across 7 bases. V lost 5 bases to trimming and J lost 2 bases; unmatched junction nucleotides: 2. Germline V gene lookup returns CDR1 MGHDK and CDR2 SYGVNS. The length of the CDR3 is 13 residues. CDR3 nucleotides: TGTGCCAGCAGTACGGGACAGAACTATGGCTACACCTTC. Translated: CASSTGQNYGYTF.

CDR3 coding DNA: TGCGCCAGCAGCTCCGGGACTTTGGTCACAGATACGCAGTATTTT. This sequence encodes CASSSGTLVTDTQYF. The rearrangement links TRBV5-1 to TRBJ2-3; the D gene is possibly TRBD2 (6 bases). Germline CDR1 SGHRS, CDR2 YFSETQ. The CDR3 is 15 amino acids. V lost 3 bases, J lost 2 bases, and 13 bases lay in between.